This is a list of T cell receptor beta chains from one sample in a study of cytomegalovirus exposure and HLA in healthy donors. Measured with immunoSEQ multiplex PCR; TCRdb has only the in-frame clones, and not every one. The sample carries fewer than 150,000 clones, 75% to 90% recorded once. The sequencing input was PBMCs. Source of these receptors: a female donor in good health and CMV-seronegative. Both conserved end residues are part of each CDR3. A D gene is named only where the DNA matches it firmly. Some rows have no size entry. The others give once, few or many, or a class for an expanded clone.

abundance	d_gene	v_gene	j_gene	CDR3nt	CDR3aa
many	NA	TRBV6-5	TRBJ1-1	TGTGCCAGCAGGAAAAAGGGGTCCGCTGAAGCTTTCTTT	CASRKKGSAEAFF
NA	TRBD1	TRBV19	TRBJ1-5	TGTGCCAGTAGTATGGGACAGGGAGTTTCTATTAATCAGCCCCAGCATTTT	CASSMGQGVSINQPQHF
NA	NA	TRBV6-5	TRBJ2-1	TGTGCCAGCAGTTACTTAAATGAGCAGTTCTTC	CASSYLNEQFF
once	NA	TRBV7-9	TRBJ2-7	TGTGCCAGCAGCTTAAAAGCCAACTACGAGCAGTACTTC	CASSLKANYEQYF
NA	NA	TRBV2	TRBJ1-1	TGTGCCAGCAGTGAAGCTGGGTCGGGCACTGAAGCTTTCTTT	CASSEAGSGTEAFF
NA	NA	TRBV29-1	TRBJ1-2	TGCAGCGTTCAGGCCCTGGATAGCTACACCTTC	CSVQALDSYTF
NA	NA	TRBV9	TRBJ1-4	TGTGCCAGCAGCGTAGCTTGGACAGCCTCAACTAATGAAAAACTGTTTTTT	CASSVAWTASTNEKLFF
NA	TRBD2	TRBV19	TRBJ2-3	TGTGCCAGTAGTAGGACTAGCGGAAGCACAGATACGCAGTATTTT	CASSRTSGSTDTQYF
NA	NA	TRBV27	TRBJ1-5	TGTGCCAGCAGTACACAGGGTGGCAATCAGCCCCAGCATTTT	CASSTQGGNQPQHF
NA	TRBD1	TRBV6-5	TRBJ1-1	TGTGCCAGCAGCCAAGGACAGGGTACGACTGAAGCTTTCTTT	CASSQGQGTTEAFF
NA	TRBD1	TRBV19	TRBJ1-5	TGTGCCACGCGCCCCAGGGGGCTGGGTAACAATCAGCCCCAGCATTTT	CATRPRGLGNNQPQHF
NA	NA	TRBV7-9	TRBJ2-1	TGTGCCAGCAGCTTAGTTAGGAGGACCGATGAGCAGTTCTTC	CASSLVRRTDEQFF
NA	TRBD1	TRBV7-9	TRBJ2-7	TGTGCCAGCAGCAACCGGGACAGGCCCTACGAGCAGTACTTC	CASSNRDRPYEQYF
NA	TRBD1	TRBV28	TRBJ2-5	TGTGCCAGCAGTCATAAACAGGGGATCCAAGAGACCCAGTACTTC	CASSHKQGIQETQYF
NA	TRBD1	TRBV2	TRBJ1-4	TGTGCCAGCAGACCGGGACAGTCTAATGAAAAACTGTTTTTT	CASRPGQSNEKLFF
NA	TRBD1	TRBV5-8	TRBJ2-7	TGTGCCAGCAGCCCGGGACAGGGGACGGAGCAGTACTTC	CASSPGQGTEQYF
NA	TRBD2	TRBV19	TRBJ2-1	TGTGCCAGTAGTATAGTCGTGGGGACTAGCGGACTCGAGAATGAGCAGTTCTTC	CASSIVVGTSGLENEQFF
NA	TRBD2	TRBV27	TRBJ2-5	TGTGCCAGCAGTCTGGGACTAGCAGGGGAGACCCAGTACTTC	CASSLGLAGETQYF
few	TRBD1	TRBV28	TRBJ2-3	TGTGCCAGCAGTCCACAGGGGGGTGATACGCAGTATTTT	CASSPQGGDTQYF
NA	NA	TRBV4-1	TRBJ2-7	TGCGCCAGCAGCCAAGTCGCAGACTACGAGCAGTACTTC	CASSQVADYEQYF
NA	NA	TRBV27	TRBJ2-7	TGTGCCAGCAGTTTAACCCTACCACAGGGTAGGCGCGACGAGCAGTACTTC	CASSLTLPQGRRDEQYF
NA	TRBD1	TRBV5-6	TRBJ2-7	TGTGCCAGCAGCTTACCGGGACAGGTATACGAGCAGTACTTC	CASSLPGQVYEQYF
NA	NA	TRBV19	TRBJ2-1	TGTGCCAGTAGTATCCTCGCGGGGCAGACCAATGAGCAGTTCTTC	CASSILAGQTNEQFF
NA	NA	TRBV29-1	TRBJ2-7	TGCAGCGTTGGGGGCGGTAGCTCCTACGAGCAGTACTTC	CSVGGGSSYEQYF
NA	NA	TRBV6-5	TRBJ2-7	TGTGCCAGCAGTTACACGGGGAAGAGGAACGAGCAGTACTTC	CASSYTGKRNEQYF
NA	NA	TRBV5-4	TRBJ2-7	TGTGCCAGCAGCCCAGGGGCTAGCGGACCCTACGAGCAGTACTTC	CASSPGASGPYEQYF
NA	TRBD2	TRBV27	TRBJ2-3	TGTGCCAGCAGAATTTGGACTAGCGGGAGTTCGGATACGCAGTATTTT	CASRIWTSGSSDTQYF
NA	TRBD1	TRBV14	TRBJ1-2	TGTGCCAGCAGCCTGGGACAGGCTCTGAGCTACACCTTC	CASSLGQALSYTF
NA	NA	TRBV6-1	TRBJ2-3	TGTGCCAGCAGTGAAGGGACTACAGATACGCAGTATTTT	CASSEGTTDTQYF
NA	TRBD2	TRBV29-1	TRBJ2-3	TGCAGCGCCCAACTAGCGGGGAAAGAGGATACGCAGTATTTT	CSAQLAGKEDTQYF
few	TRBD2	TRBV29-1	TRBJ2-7	TGCAGCGTTGCCGGGACTAGCCCTATGGGGACCTACGAGCAGTACTTC	CSVAGTSPMGTYEQYF
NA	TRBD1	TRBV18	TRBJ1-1	TGTGCCAGCTCACCCGGGACAGAAATAAACACTGAAGCTTTCTTT	CASSPGTEINTEAFF
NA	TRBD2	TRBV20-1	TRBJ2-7	TGCAGTGCTATTAGCGGGAGGTGGCAGTACTTC	CSAISGRWQYF
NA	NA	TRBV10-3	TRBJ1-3	TGTGCCATCAGTGCAGGGCCGGCCGGAAACACCATATATTTT	CAISAGPAGNTIYF
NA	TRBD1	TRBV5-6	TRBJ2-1	TGTGCCAGCAGGTGGGCGGGACAGGGCTACAATGAGCAGTTCTTC	CASRWAGQGYNEQFF
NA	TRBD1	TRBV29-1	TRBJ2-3	TGCAGCGTTGATTTGGGACAGTTCACAGATACGCAGTATTTT	CSVDLGQFTDTQYF
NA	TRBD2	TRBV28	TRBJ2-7	TGTGCCAGCAAACCGCTAGCGGGAGGACTGTACGAGCAGTACTTC	CASKPLAGGLYEQYF
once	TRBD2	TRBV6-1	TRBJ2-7	TGTGCCAGCAGTGAAATCGAGGGGGGACTAGCGGGAACCGAGCAGTACTTC	CASSEIEGGLAGTEQYF
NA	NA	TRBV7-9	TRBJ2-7	TGTGCCAGCAGCTTAGGTCGGGGTCTGGGCGACGAGCAGTACTTC	CASSLGRGLGDEQYF
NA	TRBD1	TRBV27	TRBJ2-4	TGTGCCAGCAGTCCCAGAGGGACAGAAAGACCTAAAAACATTCAGTACTTC	CASSPRGTERPKNIQYF
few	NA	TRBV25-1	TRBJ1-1	TGTGCCAGCAGTGAATCACCCGGGTACACTGAAGCTTTCTTT	CASSESPGYTEAFF
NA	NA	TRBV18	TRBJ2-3	TGTGCCAGCTCACTAACAGGGAGTACAGATACGCAGTATTTT	CASSLTGSTDTQYF
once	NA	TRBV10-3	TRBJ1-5	TGTGCCATCTCCCGGGACAAATATAGCAATCAGCCCCAGCATTTT	CAISRDKYSNQPQHF
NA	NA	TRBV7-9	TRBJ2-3	TGTGCCAGCAGCTTAGCGGCCTCCACAGATACGCAGTATTTT	CASSLAASTDTQYF